The 25 T cell receptor beta chains given below trace back to one sample, sequenced in a study of T cell responses to AZD1222 COVID-19 vaccine. Some clones are missing from TCRdb's copy, which holds only in-frame ones; the method was immunoSEQ multiplex PCR. The sample lists over 100,000 clones, about 90% occurring once. This sample comprised peripheral blood, obtained on day 0 of AZD1222 vaccination. These receptors originate from an adult in good health.

The sample holds one count of this clone. V is TRBV2 and J is TRBJ2-6; 8 bases line up with TRBD1. The germline gives CDR1 SNHLY, CDR2 FYNNEI. Trimming at V came to 11 bases and at J to 3 bases, leaving 9 bases not matched to a gene. The length of the CDR3 is 15 residues. The CDR3 bases are TGTGCCGGCTCAGGGGGCGCGTATGGGGCCAACGTCCTGACTTTC. Its protein product is CAGSGGAYGANVLTF.

V is TRBV7-2 and J is TRBJ2-1; tentatively, D is TRBD2 (7 bases). Germline-derived CDR1 and CDR2 are SGHTA and FQGNSA. Trimming shortened V by 7 bases and J by 1 base, and 17 bases separated the two germline ends. The CDR3 consists of 16 residues. CDR3: CASILGGGHSYNEQFF. The CDR3 nucleotides are TGTGCCAGCATACTGGGCGGGGGCCATTCCTACAATGAGCAGTTCTTC.

The rearrangement uses TRBV6-2 or TRBV6-3 and TRBJ2-4, with D perhaps assigned TRBD1 or TRBD2 (6 bases each). V lost 2 bases, J lost 1 base, and 9 bases lay in between. Germline assignment: CDR1 MNHEY and CDR2 SVGEGT. This CDR3 contains 15 residues. CDR3 loop: CASSYTGAAKNIQYF. CDR3 bases: TGTGCCAGCAGTTACACGGGGGCGGCCAAAAACATTCAGTACTTC.

DNA of the CDR3: TGTGCCAGCAGTTCAGGGGACGGCTACACCTTC. This codes for CASSSGDGYTF. The chain uses TRBV12-3 or TRBV12-4 and TRBJ1-2; TRBD1 might be the D (6 bases). The CDR3 runs 11 residues. Trimming removed 4 bases from V and 8 bases from J, with 8 bases in between.

This chain joins TRBV14 and TRBJ2-6; no firm D call. The V gene lost 0 bases and the J gene lost 4 bases, with 22 bases spanning the gap. The CDR3 totals 20 residues. From germline, CDR1 is SGHDN and CDR2 FVKESK. The CDR3 DNA reads TGTGCCAGCAGCCAAGATCATGTGGGCTTTAGGAGTCGGGGGGCCAACGTCCTGACTTTC. Its translation: CASSQDHVGFRSRGANVLTF.

The chain combines TRBV4-2 with TRBJ1-2, with D tentatively TRBD1 (5 bases). CDR1 and CDR2 (germline): LGHNA, YNFKEQ. The CDR3 contains 17 residues. V lost 4 bases, J lost 4 bases, and 22 bases lay in between. CDR3 in amino acids: CASSLQGDRPVGYGYTF. CDR3 bases: TGTGCCAGCAGCCTCCAGGGCGACAGACCTGTGGGCTATGGCTACACCTTC.

The DNA for the CDR3 is TGTGCCGGCATAAAAGGGGGAAAGGTCACTGAAGCTTTCTTT. Its translation is CAGIKGGKVTEAFF. The chain has TRBV30 and TRBJ1-1; tentative D call: TRBD1 (6 bases). CDR3 length: 14 amino acids. Trimming took 8 bases from V and 4 from J, leaving 20 bases between them. Germline V gene data show CDR1 as GTSNPN and CDR2 as SVGIG (reference sequence).

This clone turned up a few times. The chain joins TRBV30 to TRBJ1-5, with D tentatively TRBD1 (5 bases). The CDR3 contains 17 residues. Germline lookup yields CDR1 GTSNPN and CDR2 SVGIG (reference sequence). V dropped 2 bases and J dropped 0 bases, with 17 bases sitting between them. CDR3 DNA sequence: TGTGCCTGGAGTCGACATAAGTCTGGGGCTAGCAATCAGCCCCAGCATTTT. It yields the protein CAWSRHKSGASNQPQHF.

This CDR3 reads CASTPGRAGGIYEQYF. The CDR3 bases are TGTGCCAGCACCCCCGGTAGGGCGGGAGGGATTTACGAGCAGTACTTC. This rearrangement joins TRBV2 to TRBJ2-7; 9 bases match TRBD2. This CDR3 has 16 residues. Losses at the gene ends were 7 bases for V and 4 bases for J; bases not matched to a gene: 14. Germline CDR1 and CDR2: SNHLY and FYNNEI.

This chain connects TRBV19 to TRBJ1-1, with a possible D match to TRBD1 (5 bases). Germline loops: CDR1 LNHDA, CDR2 SQIVND (reference sequence). Trimming pared 1 base from V and 5 bases from J, leaving 8 bases between. CDR3 length: 13 residues. The DNA for the CDR3 is TGTGCCAGTAGTATAGCAGGGAGAACTGAAGCTTTCTTT. As protein: CASSIAGRTEAFF.

V and J are TRBV28 and TRBJ1-2, with D possibly matching TRBD1 (6 bases). The germline gives CDR1 MDHEN, CDR2 SYDVKM. V was cut by 4 bases and J by 5 bases, with 11 bases left in between. The CDR3 length is 13 residues. CDR3 DNA: TGTGCCAGCAGTTCCGGACAGTTATATGGCTACACCTTC. This sequence encodes CASSSGQLYGYTF.

The J gene is TRBJ2-7, the V gene TRBV7-2; D perhaps matches TRBD2 (6 bases). Trimming took off 1 base at V and 4 bases at J, with 8 bases between the two ends. This CDR3 region has 13 residues. Germline CDR1 reads SGHTA; CDR2 reads FQGNSA. The CDR3 nucleotides read TGTGCCAGCAGCTTAGGGGGAGGATACGAGCAGTACTTC. It translates to CASSLGGGYEQYF. Based on the CDR3 plus reference TRBV7-2 and TRBJ2-7, the full variable domain is GAGVSQSPSNKVTEKGKDVELRCDPISGHTALYWYRQSLGQGLEFLIYFQGNSAPDKSGLPSDRFSAERTGGSVSTLTIQRTQQEDSAVYLCASSLGGGYEQYFGPGTRLTVT.

The V gene is TRBV7-2, the J gene TRBJ2-1; D not certain. This CDR3 is 14 amino acids long. The V gene's germline CDR1 is SGHTA and CDR2 FQGNSA. The ends were cut back, 7 bases at V and 0 bases at J, with 10 bases in the middle. CDR3 sequence (DNA): TGTGCCAGCACTCCGGGCCCCTCCTACAATGAGCAGTTCTTC. Amino acid sequence: CASTPGPSYNEQFF.

The chain has TRBV6-5 and TRBJ2-1; TRBD1 agrees at 7 bases. The CDR3 is 13 amino acids. V gave up 8 bases and J gave up 4 bases; unmatched junction bases: 5. CDR1 is MNHEY, CDR2 SVGAGI, per germline. The CDR3 bases are TGTGCCAGCCGGGACAGTCGATACAATGAGCAGTTCTTC. Residues: CASRDSRYNEQFF.

The J gene is TRBJ2-1, the V gene TRBV27; 14 bases align to TRBD2. V dropped 6 bases and J dropped 8; count of bases not matched to a gene: 18. Germline CDR1 reads MNHEY; CDR2 reads SMNVEV (reference sequence). CDR3 length: 19 amino acids. The CDR3 here is CASSQWSSGGLAGADEQFF. The CDR3 region has the DNA TGTGCCAGCAGCCAATGGTCATCCGGGGGACTAGCGGGAGCAGATGAGCAGTTCTTC.

This chain joins TRBV9 and TRBJ1-4; 12 bases align to TRBD1. V lost 2 bases to trimming and J lost 10 bases; unmatched junction nucleotides: 3. The CDR3 has 14 residues. Germline CDR1 and CDR2: SGDLS and YYNGEE. CDR3 region: CASSVGTGGGKLFF. CDR3 coding DNA: TGTGCCAGCAGCGTCGGGACAGGGGGCGGAAAACTGTTTTTT.

The rearrangement uses TRBV11-1 and TRBJ2-2; 7 positions match TRBD1. Germline V gene data show CDR1 as SGHAT and CDR2 as FQDESV (reference sequence). This CDR3 region has 15 residues. Losses at the gene ends were 4 bases for V and 4 bases for J; bases not matched to a gene: 6. The CDR3 region has the DNA TGTGCCAGCAGCTACAGGGGCCCCACCACCGGGGAGCTGTTTTTT. Protein product: CASSYRGPTTGELFF.

The V and J genes are TRBV12-3 or TRBV12-4 and TRBJ2-7, with D possibly being TRBD2 (5 bases). V was cut by 4 bases and J by 4 bases, with 11 bases left in between. The CDR3 length is 13 residues. CDR3 in DNA: TGTGCCAGCAGTTCATACCCGGGGTACGAGCAGTACTTC. It encodes CASSSYPGYEQYF.

The rearrangement links TRBV28 to TRBJ2-3, with TRBD2 identical over 13 bases. CDR3 length: 16 residues. V dropped 3 bases and J dropped 4; count of bases not matched to a gene: 4. Germline CDR1 is MDHEN and CDR2 is SYDVKM. The CDR3 sequence is CASSLRTSGSADTQYF. CDR3 DNA sequence: TGTGCCAGCAGTTTGAGGACTAGCGGGAGTGCAGATACGCAGTATTTT. The full variable domain, rest sourced from reference TRBV28 and TRBJ2-3, is DVKVTQSSRYLVKRTGEKVFLECVQDMDHENMFWYRQDPGLGLRLIYFSYDVKMKEKGDIPEGYSVSREKKERFSLILESASTNQTSMYLCASSLRTSGSADTQYFGPGTRLTVL.

V gene TRBV5-6 combines with J gene TRBJ2-5, with D tentatively TRBD1 (6 bases). Germline V gene data show CDR1 as SGHDT and CDR2 as YYEEEE. V shed 4 bases and J shed 5 bases, with 21 bases lying between them. The length of the CDR3 is 16 residues. Here the CDR3 reads CASSRWTDSRGETQYF. The CDR3 DNA reads as TGTGCCAGCAGCCGTTGGACGGACAGCCGCGGGGAGACCCAGTACTTC.

In its sample, this clone was seen a few times. The chain combines TRBV7-2 with TRBJ2-1; TRBD1 or TRBD2 may be the D gene (5 bases each). Trimming pared 5 bases from V and 5 bases from J, leaving 10 bases between. The V gene's germline CDR1 is SGHTA and CDR2 FQGNSA. The CDR3 sequence is 13 residues long. CDR3 in amino acids: CASSQGPNNEQFF. CDR3 sequence (DNA): TGTGCCAGCAGCCAGGGACCAAACAATGAGCAGTTCTTC.

V gene TRBV18 combines with J gene TRBJ2-7; no reliable D call. Germline CDR1 reads KGHSH; CDR2 reads LQKENI. Trimming removed 3 bases from V and 4 bases from J, with 10 bases in between. The CDR3 spans 13 residues. CDR3 DNA: TGTGCCAGCTCACCCCAGACGCCTTACGAGCAGTACTTC. This sequence encodes CASSPQTPYEQYF.

This clone was found a few times. The rearrangement links TRBV11-3 to TRBJ1-1; TRBD1 might be the D (6 bases). This CDR3 has 14 amino acids. The V end was cut by 5 bases, the J end by 1 base, with 11 bases between. Germline assignment: CDR1 SGHNT and CDR2 YENEEA. The CDR3 region has the DNA TGTGCCAGCAGCCCGGACAGTTCGAACACTGAAGCTTTCTTT. Protein sequence: CASSPDSSNTEAFF.

The rearrangement links TRBV30 to TRBJ1-1; weak D call: TRBD1 (5 bases). Germline V gene data show CDR1 as GTSNPN and CDR2 as SVGIG (reference sequence). The CDR3 sequence is 11 residues long. V was pared by 6 bases and J by 1 base, with 6 bases between. The chain's CDR3 is CACQGNTEAFF. CDR3 nucleotide sequence: TGTGCCTGTCAGGGGAACACTGAAGCTTTCTTT.

The rearrangement links TRBV11-2 to TRBJ1-2, with a weak D call TRBD1 (6 bases). From germline, CDR1 is SGHAT and CDR2 FQNNGV. V shed 7 bases and J shed 7 bases, with 16 bases lying between them. The CDR3 spans 13 residues. The DNA for the CDR3 is TGTGCCAGCATCTTGACAGGAGGCTCTGGCTACACCTTC. Translating it yields CASILTGGSGYTF.